This T cell receptor beta chain stems from a study of identical twins. Germline-derived CDR1 and CDR2 are MNHEY and SVGAGI. This CDR3 is 15 amino acids long. V was pared by 2 bases and J by 5 bases, with 4 bases of the junction left unmatched. TCRdb re-called the 5' RACE reads with MiXCR, one entry per CDR3 protein. The data show about 200,000 distinct CDR3 sequences, 5.5% to 7.5% seen once. These data are also associated with another study on T cells expressing NK-cell markers. That report adds: What remained unclear was the HCMV specificity of expanded NKG2C+ T cell clones.

The receptor was derived from a young woman in good health. The gene calls are TRBV6-5 and TRBJ2-3; 10 bases align to TRBD2. Sequenced material: CD8+ T cells sorted from blood. CDR3 protein: CASSYTSGVGDTQYF. The CDR3 coding sequence is TGTGCCAGCAGTTACACTAGCGGGGTTGGAGATACGCAGTATTTT.